Below, 24 T cell receptor beta chains from the same sample are listed, as sequenced in a study of spatial heterogeneity in lung cancer (dated by TCRdb to between 2018 and 2021). Libraries came from 5' RACE. The sample was run on a NextSeq 500. TCRdb reprocessing: public reads trimmed at Q25 with fastp, clones called with MiXCR, in-frame beta chains kept. Rows merge per CDR3 protein into single entries with the most common DNA and genes. This sample lists some 22,000 distinct CDR3 sequences; about 2.7% were detected once. Approximately 7.7% of the sample goes to the ten largest clones. These receptors are not linked to any known antigen. What the study reported, not specific to this receptor: The tumor nonsynonymous mutation count correlated with the number of expanded alpha and beta TCRs within the tumor.

The time point label on this specimen signifies: sample taken at primary tumor resection. The sequences come from lung tumor tissue, collected at surgery. These receptors came from a male donor with early-stage non-small cell lung cancer.

Sample share makes this clonotype medium-sized. CDR3 sequence: CSAIVATGTEAFF. As DNA, the CDR3 is TGCAGTGCTATCGTGGCGACCGGAACTGAAGCTTTCTTT. This sequence joins TRBV20-1 and TRBJ1-1; no clear D. CDR3 size: 13 residues. V shed 4 bases and J shed 5 bases, with 14 bases lying between them. The germline gives CDR1 DFQATT, CDR2 SNEGSKA (reference sequence).

This clonotype was observed many times. The chain links TRBV6-5 to TRBJ1-1, with TRBD1 matching over 10 bases. With V trimmed by 10 bases and J by 4 bases, 9 bases remained unmatched. The CDR3 has 14 residues. In germline, CDR1 is MNHEY, CDR2 SVGAGI. CDR3 in amino acids: CATYQRTGGTEAFF. CDR3 nucleotides: TGTGCCACCTACCAAAGGACAGGGGGCACTGAAGCTTTCTTT.

This clonotype was counted many times. The V call is TRBV13, the J call TRBJ2-7; maybe TRBD1 (5 bases). Germline V lookup: CDR1 PRHDT, CDR2 FYEKMQ (reference sequence). There are 13 residues in the CDR3. The germline V and J ends were trimmed by 3 bases and 6 bases, with 12 bases remaining between them. CDR3 sequence (DNA): TGTGCCAGCAGCTTCGGCAGGGCTCGCGAGCAGTACTTC. It encodes CASSFGRAREQYF.

This clonotype ranks as medium-sized. This sequence joins TRBV20-1 and TRBJ1-2; D is ambiguous. Germline-derived CDR1 and CDR2 are DFQATT and SNEGSKA (reference sequence). V was clipped by 0 bases and J by 0 bases, with 11 bases between them. This CDR3 has 15 residues. CDR3 nucleotides: TGCAGTGCTAGAGAGAACCACTTAACTAACTATGGCTACACCTTC. It is translated as CSARENHLTNYGYTF.

This clonotype was counted many times. This chain connects TRBV24-1 to TRBJ1-4; D perhaps matches TRBD1 (6 bases). CDR1 and CDR2 (germline): KGHDR, SFDVKD. Trimming stripped 5 bases from V and 6 bases from J, with 12 bases between. The CDR3 extends over 14 amino acids. The CDR3 sequence is CATSATGDYEKLFF. The CDR3 nucleotides are TGTGCCACCAGTGCGACAGGAGATTATGAAAAACTGTTTTTT.

The rearrangement joins TRBV30 to TRBJ2-7, with a tentative D call TRBD1 (5 bases). The CDR3 is 13 residues long. V shed 5 bases and J shed 0 bases, with 11 bases lying between them. From germline, CDR1 is GTSNPN and CDR2 SVGIG (reference sequence). The CDR3 loop is CAWADSSSYEQYF. The CDR3, as DNA: TGTGCCTGGGCAGACAGCAGCTCCTACGAGCAGTACTTC.

This clonotype was detected ten times or more. The rearrangement links TRBV27 to TRBJ2-7; D is perhaps TRBD2 (5 bases). CDR3 length equals 13 residues. Germline V gene data show CDR1 as MNHEY and CDR2 as SMNVEV (reference sequence). Trimming shortened V by 5 bases and J by 6 bases, and 14 bases separated the two germline ends. The CDR3 DNA sequence: TGTGCCAGCAGTGTTTCGGGATTATTCGAGCAGTACTTC. This translates into CASSVSGLFEQYF.

This clonotype was seen repeatedly, ten times or more. The chain joins TRBV10-3 to TRBJ2-7; no firm D call. The CDR3 length is 14 residues. V was trimmed by 3 bases and J by 2 bases, leaving 11 bases between them. Germline values: CDR1 ENHRY, CDR2 SYGVKD. The CDR3 DNA is TGTGCCATCAGTGATTCAATTAGAACCTACGAGCAGTACTTC. It encodes CAISDSIRTYEQYF.

This clonotype has at least ten counts. The chain joins TRBV5-1 to TRBJ2-3; perhaps TRBD1 as D (6 bases). The V end lost 4 bases, the J end lost 4 bases, and 13 bases lay between the germline ends. The germline V gene encodes CDR1 SGHRS and CDR2 YFSETQ. The CDR3 length is 14 residues. As DNA, the CDR3 is TGCGCCAGCAGCACCCTCACAGGGCCAGATACGCAGTATTTT. Encoded protein: CASSTLTGPDTQYF.

This clonotype was recorded at least ten times. The rearrangement uses TRBV2 and TRBJ2-3; 12 bases align to TRBD2. Unmatched junction bases numbered 5, after V lost 7 bases and J lost 3 bases. Germline lookup yields CDR1 SNHLY and CDR2 FYNNEI. The CDR3 is 15 amino acids. CDR3 nucleotide sequence: TGTGCCAGCACCTTGCTAGCGGGAGGGACAGATACGCAGTATTTT. It specifies CASTLLAGGTDTQYF.

The chain carries TRBV12-3 or TRBV12-4 and TRBJ2-1, with a possible D match to TRBD2 (6 bases). CDR3 length equals 16 residues. The V gene lost 5 bases and the J gene lost 8 bases, with 22 bases spanning the gap. CDR3 sequence: CASSLTLLRLGDEQFF. Written as DNA, the CDR3 is TGTGCCAGCAGTCTAACTCTTCTTAGACTAGGGGATGAGCAGTTCTTC.

The sample holds a few counts of this clonotype. This chain links TRBV20-1 with TRBJ2-1; 9 nucleotides match TRBD1. Germline trimming cut 1 base from V and 7 bases from J; bases unmatched to any gene: 8. Germline V gives CDR1 DFQATT, CDR2 SNEGSKA (reference sequence). The CDR3 spans 15 residues. The CDR3 is CSARATGQGENEQFF. DNA for the CDR3: TGCAGTGCTAGAGCCACGGGACAGGGTGAAAATGAGCAGTTCTTC.

This clonotype was seen repeatedly, ten times or more. The chain has TRBV9 and TRBJ2-3; 9 bases are shared with TRBD2. V was pared by 0 bases and J by 2 bases, with 13 bases of the junction left unmatched. The CDR3 extends over 19 amino acids. From germline, CDR1 is SGDLS and CDR2 YYNGEE. CDR3 region: CASSVASSGLAGITDTQYF. CDR3 nucleotides: TGTGCCAGCAGCGTAGCCTCCAGTGGGCTAGCGGGAATCACAGATACGCAGTATTTT.

This clonotype has ten or more counts. This sequence joins TRBV19 and TRBJ2-7; 10 bases align to TRBD2. The CDR3 loop spans 15 amino acids. CDR1 and CDR2 (germline): LNHDA, SQIVND (reference sequence). V gave up 5 bases and J gave up 4 bases; unmatched junction bases: 8. This CDR3 is CASSSGGTSVYEQYF. The CDR3 DNA is TGTGCCAGTAGTTCCGGGGGGACTAGCGTGTACGAGCAGTACTTC.

This clonotype occurred many times. This chain links TRBV10-3 with TRBJ2-7; the match to TRBD1 covers 8 bases. The CDR3 has 14 amino acids. V gave up 4 bases and J gave up 7 bases; unmatched junction bases: 9. The V gene's germline CDR1 is ENHRY and CDR2 SYGVKD. The CDR3 protein is CAISGATGAHEQYF. The CDR3, as DNA: TGTGCCATCAGTGGGGCGACAGGGGCTCATGAGCAGTACTTC.

This clonotype has a count of ten or more. The V gene is TRBV5-1, the J gene TRBJ2-1; D might be TRBD1 (5 bases). Per germline, CDR1 SGHRS and CDR2 YFSETQ. This CDR3 has 15 residues. The V and J ends lost 0 bases and 4 bases respectively, with 11 bases between them. The CDR3 DNA sequence: TGCGCCAGCAGCTTGGTATGGGGCGAGTACAATGAGCAGTTCTTC. Its translation is CASSLVWGEYNEQFF.

This clonotype has a count of ten or more. V and J are TRBV4-3 and TRBJ2-7, with TRBD1 identical over 11 bases. CDR1 and CDR2 from the germline V gene are LGHNA and YSLEER. The CDR3 totals 16 residues. The V and J ends lost 2 bases and 5 bases, in that order; junction bases with no gene match: 8. The CDR3 bases are TGCGCCAGCAGCCAACTACTTCCGGGACAGGGGGACGAGCAGTACTTC. This encodes CASSQLLPGQGDEQYF.

Many counts were recorded for this clonotype. V gene TRBV24-1 combines with J gene TRBJ2-2; D may be TRBD1 (6 bases). Trimming took 9 bases from V and 0 from J, leaving 10 bases between them. CDR1 KGHDR and CDR2 SFDVKD come from the germline V gene. The CDR3 is 14 residues long. The CDR3 region is CATSGTPNTGELFF. In DNA, the CDR3 is TGTGCCACCTCTGGGACACCGAACACCGGGGAGCTGTTTTTT.

This clonotype has ten or more counts. One end of the junction varies from germline; a read error may be responsible. The rearrangement joins TRBV3-1 to TRBJ1-4; D gene ambiguous. This CDR3 has 13 residues. CDR1 and CDR2 (germline): LGHDT, YNNKEL (reference sequence). The CDR3 nucleotides are TGTGCCAGCACCCAAAAGTCGGGAGAAAAACTGTTTTTT. It translates to CASTQKSGEKLFF.

This clonotype was counted ten times or more. This chain links TRBV29-1 with TRBJ2-7; D is ambiguous. The V gene lost 4 bases and the J gene lost 2 bases, with 12 bases spanning the gap. Germline V gene data show CDR1 as SQVTM and CDR2 as ANQGSEA. This CDR3 is built from 13 residues. The CDR3 bases are TGCAGCGTTGTGAGTGTAGGGACCTACGAGCAGTACTTC. It encodes CSVVSVGTYEQYF.

This clonotype was detected ten times or more. The V and J genes are TRBV2 and TRBJ1-5; D not resolved. Trimming cost V 7 bases and J 0 bases, with 13 bases left between them. This CDR3 is built from 15 residues. Germline V CDR1 and CDR2: SNHLY, FYNNEI. The CDR3 region has the DNA TGTGCCAGCAAACCCGGGATAAGTAGCAATCAGCCCCAGCATTTT. This codes for CASKPGISSNQPQHF.

This clonotype was observed many times. The chain recombines TRBV7-2 with TRBJ1-5; D call uncertain. From germline, CDR1 is SGHTA and CDR2 FQGNSA. The CDR3 consists of 14 residues. The V gene lost 0 bases and the J gene lost 7 bases, with 10 bases spanning the gap. The CDR3 loop reads CASSLAYREQPQHF. CDR3 DNA: TGTGCCAGCAGCTTAGCGTACAGAGAACAGCCCCAGCATTTT.

This clonotype was counted ten times or more. V gene TRBV7-2 combines with J gene TRBJ1-4; tentative D call: TRBD1 (6 bases). The CDR3 totals 15 residues. V was clipped by 0 bases and J by 8 bases, with 13 bases between them. The germline V gene encodes CDR1 SGHTA and CDR2 FQGNSA. CDR3 amino acids: CASSLAKGVREKLFF. The CDR3 DNA reads TGTGCCAGCAGCTTAGCTAAGGGGGTCAGGGAAAAACTGTTTTTT.

This clonotype was observed many times. The chain carries TRBV30 and TRBJ2-1, with a possible D match to TRBD1 (5 bases). Trimming stripped 5 bases from V and 0 bases from J, with 11 bases between. Germline V gene data show CDR1 as GTSNPN and CDR2 as SVGIG (reference sequence). The CDR3 has 14 amino acids. CDR3: CAWFQGSSYNEQFF. CDR3 DNA: TGTGCCTGGTTTCAGGGAAGCTCCTACAATGAGCAGTTCTTC.